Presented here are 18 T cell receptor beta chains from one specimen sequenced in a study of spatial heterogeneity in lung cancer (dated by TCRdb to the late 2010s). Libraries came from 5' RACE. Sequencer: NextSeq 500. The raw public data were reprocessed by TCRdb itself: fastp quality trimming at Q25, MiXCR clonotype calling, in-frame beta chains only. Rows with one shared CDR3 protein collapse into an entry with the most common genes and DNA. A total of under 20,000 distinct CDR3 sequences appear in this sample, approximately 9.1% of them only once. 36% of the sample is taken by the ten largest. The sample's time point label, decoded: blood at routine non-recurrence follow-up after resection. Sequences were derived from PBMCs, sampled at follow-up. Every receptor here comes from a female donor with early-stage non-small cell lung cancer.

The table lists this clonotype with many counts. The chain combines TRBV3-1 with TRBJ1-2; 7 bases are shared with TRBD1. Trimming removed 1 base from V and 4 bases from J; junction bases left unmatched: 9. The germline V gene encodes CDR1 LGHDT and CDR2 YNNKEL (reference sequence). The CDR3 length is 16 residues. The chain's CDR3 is CASSQVGQPNIYGYTF. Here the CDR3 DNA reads TGTGCCAGCAGCCAAGTGGGACAGCCAAATATCTATGGCTACACCTTC.

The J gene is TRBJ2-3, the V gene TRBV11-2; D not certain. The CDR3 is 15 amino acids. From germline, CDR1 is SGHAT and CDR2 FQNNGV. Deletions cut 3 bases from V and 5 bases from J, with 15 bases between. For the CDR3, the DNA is TGTGCCAGCAGCTTGACCCCGGTCCTGGGAGATACGCAGTATTTT. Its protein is CASSLTPVLGDTQYF.

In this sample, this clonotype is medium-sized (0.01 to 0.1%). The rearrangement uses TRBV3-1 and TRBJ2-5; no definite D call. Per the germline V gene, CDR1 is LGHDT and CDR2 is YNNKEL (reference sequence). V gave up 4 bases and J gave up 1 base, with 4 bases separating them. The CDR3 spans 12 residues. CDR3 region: CASSLLQETQYF. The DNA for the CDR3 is TGTGCCAGCAGCCTGCTCCAAGAGACCCAGTACTTC.

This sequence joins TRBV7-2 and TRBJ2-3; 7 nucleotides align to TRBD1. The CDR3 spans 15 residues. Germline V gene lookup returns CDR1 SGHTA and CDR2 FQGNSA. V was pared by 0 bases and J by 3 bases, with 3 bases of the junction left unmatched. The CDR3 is CASSLAQGSTDTQYF. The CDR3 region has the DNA TGTGCCAGCAGCTTAGCACAGGGGTCAACAGATACGCAGTATTTT.

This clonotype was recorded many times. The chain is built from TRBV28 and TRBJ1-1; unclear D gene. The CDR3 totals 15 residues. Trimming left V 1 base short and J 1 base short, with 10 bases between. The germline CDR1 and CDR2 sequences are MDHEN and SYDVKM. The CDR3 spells CASSLYGFGNTEAFF. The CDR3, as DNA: TGTGCCAGCAGTTTATACGGGTTCGGGAACACTGAAGCTTTCTTT.

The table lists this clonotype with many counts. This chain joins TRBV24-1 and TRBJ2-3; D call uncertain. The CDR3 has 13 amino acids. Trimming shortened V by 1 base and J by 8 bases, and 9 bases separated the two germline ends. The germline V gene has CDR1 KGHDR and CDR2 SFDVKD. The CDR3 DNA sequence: TGTGCCACCAGTGATTTCACACGACCTACGCAGTATTTT. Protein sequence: CATSDFTRPTQYF.

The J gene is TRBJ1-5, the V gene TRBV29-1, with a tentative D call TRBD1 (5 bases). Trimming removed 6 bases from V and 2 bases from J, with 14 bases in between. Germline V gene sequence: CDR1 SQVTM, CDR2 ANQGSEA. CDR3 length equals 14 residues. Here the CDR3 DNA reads TGCAGCGTCGCAGTGTCGGGGGGCAATCAGCCCCAGCATTTT. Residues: CSVAVSGGNQPQHF.

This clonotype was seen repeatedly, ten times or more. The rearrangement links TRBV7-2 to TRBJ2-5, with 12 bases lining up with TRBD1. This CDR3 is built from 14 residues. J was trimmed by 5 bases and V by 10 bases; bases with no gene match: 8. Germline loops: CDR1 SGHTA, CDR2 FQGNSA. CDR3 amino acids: CATMPGQGAETQYF. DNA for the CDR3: TGTGCCACCATGCCGGGACAGGGGGCTGAGACCCAGTACTTC. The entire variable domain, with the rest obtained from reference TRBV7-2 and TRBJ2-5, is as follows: GAGVSQSPSNKVTEKGKDVELRCDPISGHTALYWYRQSLGQGLEFLIYFQGNSAPDKSGLPSDRFSAERTGGSVSTLTIQRTQQEDSAVYLCATMPGQGAETQYFGPGTRLLVL.

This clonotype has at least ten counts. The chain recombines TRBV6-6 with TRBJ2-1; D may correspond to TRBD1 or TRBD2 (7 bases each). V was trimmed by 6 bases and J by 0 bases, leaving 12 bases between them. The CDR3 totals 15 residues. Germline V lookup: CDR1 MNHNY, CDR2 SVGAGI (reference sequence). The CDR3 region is CASSPGGGSYNEQFF. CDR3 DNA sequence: TGTGCCAGCAGCCCAGGGGGGGGCTCCTACAATGAGCAGTTCTTC.

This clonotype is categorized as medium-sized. The CDR3 nucleotides read TGCAGCGGTACAGGTCCCCTCAATGAGCAGTTCTTC. This gives the protein CSGTGPLNEQFF. The chain has TRBV29-1 and TRBJ2-1; TRBD1 might be the D (5 bases). The CDR3 has 12 amino acids. V gave up 7 bases and J gave up 6 bases, with 13 bases separating them. The V gene's germline CDR1 is SQVTM and CDR2 ANQGSEA.

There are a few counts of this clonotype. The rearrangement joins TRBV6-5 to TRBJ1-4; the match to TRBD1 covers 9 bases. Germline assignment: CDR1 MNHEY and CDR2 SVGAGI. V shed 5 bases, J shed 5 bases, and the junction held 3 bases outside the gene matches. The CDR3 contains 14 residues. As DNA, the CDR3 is TGTGCCAGCAGTCGGGACAGGGAAAATGAAAAACTGTTTTTT. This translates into CASSRDRENEKLFF.

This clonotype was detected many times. The CDR3 here is CASSHQLRGGFYGYTF. The CDR3 DNA follows: TGTGCCAGCAGTCACCAATTACGGGGGGGGTTCTATGGCTACACCTTC. The V and J genes are TRBV6-6 and TRBJ1-2, with D perhaps TRBD1 (5 bases). This CDR3 contains 16 residues. The germline gives CDR1 MNHNY, CDR2 SVGAGI (reference sequence). Trimming took 5 bases from V and 4 from J, leaving 20 bases between them.

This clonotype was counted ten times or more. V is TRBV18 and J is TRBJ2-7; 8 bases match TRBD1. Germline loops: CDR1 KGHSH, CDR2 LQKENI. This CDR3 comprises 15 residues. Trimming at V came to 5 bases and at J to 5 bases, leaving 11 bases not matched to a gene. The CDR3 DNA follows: TGTGCCAGCTCATCAGACAGGGGCTACCGTCACGAGCAGTACTTC. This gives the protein CASSSDRGYRHEQYF.

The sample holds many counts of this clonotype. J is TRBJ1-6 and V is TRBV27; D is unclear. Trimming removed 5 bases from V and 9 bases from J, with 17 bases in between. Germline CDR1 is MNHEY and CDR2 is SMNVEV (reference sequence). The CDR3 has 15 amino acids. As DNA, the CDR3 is TGTGCCAGCAGTCCCGACCCCCTTCTCACTTCACCCCTCCACTTT. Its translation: CASSPDPLLTSPLHF.

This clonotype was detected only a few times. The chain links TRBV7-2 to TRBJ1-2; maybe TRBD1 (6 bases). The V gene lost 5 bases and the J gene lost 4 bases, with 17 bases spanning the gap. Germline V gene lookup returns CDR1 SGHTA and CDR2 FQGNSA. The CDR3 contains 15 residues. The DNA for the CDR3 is TGTGCCAGCAGCGGGAGGGGGTTACAGGGCTATGGCTACACCTTC. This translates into CASSGRGLQGYGYTF.

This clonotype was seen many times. CDR3 sequence: CASSMGQSGNTIYF. The CDR3 nucleotides are TGCGCCAGCAGCATGGGACAGTCCGGAAACACCATATATTTT. The rearrangement uses TRBV5-1 and TRBJ1-3; the match to TRBD1 covers 7 bases. Trimming cost V 4 bases and J 4 bases; bases outside gene matches: 5. The V gene's germline CDR1 is SGHRS and CDR2 YFSETQ. The CDR3 is 14 amino acids.

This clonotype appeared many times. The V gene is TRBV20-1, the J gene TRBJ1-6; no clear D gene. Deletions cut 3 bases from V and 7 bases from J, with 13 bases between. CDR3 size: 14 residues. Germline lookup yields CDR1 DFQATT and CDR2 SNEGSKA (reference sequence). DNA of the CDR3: TGCAGTGCTAGGCCCCGCCACCACAATTCACCCCTCCACTTT. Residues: CSARPRHHNSPLHF.

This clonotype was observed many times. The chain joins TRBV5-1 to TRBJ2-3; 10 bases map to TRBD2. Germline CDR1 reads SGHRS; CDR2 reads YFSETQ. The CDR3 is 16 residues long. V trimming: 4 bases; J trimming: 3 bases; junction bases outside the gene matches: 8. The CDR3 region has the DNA TGCGCCAGCAGCCAGCGGGGGGGCCTATTGACAGATACGCAGTATTTT. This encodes CASSQRGGLLTDTQYF.